This T cell receptor beta chain came from a study of CXCR3-negative and CXCR3-positive naive CD8 T cells. Within the CD8+ T cell compartment, naive cells were CD45RO-CCR7+CD27+CD95-. Per the germline V gene, CDR1 is DFQATT and CDR2 is SNEGSKA (reference sequence). The CDR3 contains 13 residues. A remark on this clonotype: The antigen is unknown.

General study findings and limits: Hydrophobicity of TRB CDR3s was greater in CXCR3-positive naive cells than in CXCR3-negative naive cells.

Libraries of TRB cDNA were made by 5' RACE and carried UMIs. TCRdb reprocessed the 5' RACE reads; each CDR3 protein has one entry and no DNA is given. This listing includes tens of thousands of distinct CDR3 sequences. What was sequenced was naive CXCR3- CD8+ T cells from blood. The subset was: CD45RO-CCR7+CD27+CD95- naive CD8+ T cells lacking CXCR3 (TNR3-). The rearrangement uses TRBV20-1 and TRBJ2-7. This clonotype was sampled from a human donor in good health. Some clones in this sample may be carry-over from other donors' samples. CDR3 protein: CSATKGSSYEQYF.